This TCR beta chain was sequenced in a study of immune evolution from preneoplasia to lung adenocarcinoma. Study conclusions and caveats: From normal lung to invasive adenocarcinoma, top clone frequencies appeared to decrease. Clonality was highest in normal lung, lower in later-stage lesions apparently.

Profiling relied on immunoSEQ multiplex PCR, and the TCRdb table lists in-frame clones only, not all of them. The table shows approximately 4,900 clones, with about four fifths occurring only once. Comment on this clone: Its antigen remains unidentified.

Trimming stripped 5 bases from V and 5 bases from J, with 12 bases between. The germline V gene has CDR1 SGHTA and CDR2 FQGTGA. CDR3 length equals 13 residues. The chain has TRBV7-3 and TRBJ2-5, with D possibly called TRBD1 or TRBD2 (7 bases each). The sequenced sample consisted of FFPE normal lung tissue adjacent to the tumor. The sequence was collected from a person aged 50-75 years with lung adenocarcinoma. CDR3 amino acids: CASSPQGGETQYF. CDR3 DNA: TGTGCCAGCAGCCCTCAGGGGGGGGAGACCCAGTACTTC.